This note documents a single TCR beta chain sequence. Its target is unknown. These data originate in a study of T-cell reconstitution after alpha-beta-depleted transplantation in children. The V segment lost 2 bases and the J segment 2 bases; nucleotides outside the gene matches: 8. This CDR3 comprises 17 residues. Germline loops: CDR1 LGHDT, CDR2 YNNKEL (reference sequence). A TCRbeta library incorporating unique molecular identifiers was prepared. Using its own MiXCR run on the PCR reads, TCRdb lists one record per CDR3 protein. The sample has 700,000 or so distinct CDR3 sequences; about 12% are singletons. Findings of the study overall: When one year had passed after transplant, most T-cell counts and diversity came from newly produced T cells.

This receptor was obtained from a girl aged 2-10 years with congenital amegakaryocytic thrombocytopenia, due to receive a stem cell transplant. The V gene is TRBV3-1, the J gene TRBJ2-1; 8 nucleotides agree with TRBD2. The sample was PBMCs, taken before TCRalphabeta/CD19-depleted stem cell transplant. CDR3 sequence (DNA): TGTGCCAGCAGCCAATGGAGACTAGCGCCCACCTACAATGAGCAGTTCTTC. It specifies CASSQWRLAPTYNEQFF.